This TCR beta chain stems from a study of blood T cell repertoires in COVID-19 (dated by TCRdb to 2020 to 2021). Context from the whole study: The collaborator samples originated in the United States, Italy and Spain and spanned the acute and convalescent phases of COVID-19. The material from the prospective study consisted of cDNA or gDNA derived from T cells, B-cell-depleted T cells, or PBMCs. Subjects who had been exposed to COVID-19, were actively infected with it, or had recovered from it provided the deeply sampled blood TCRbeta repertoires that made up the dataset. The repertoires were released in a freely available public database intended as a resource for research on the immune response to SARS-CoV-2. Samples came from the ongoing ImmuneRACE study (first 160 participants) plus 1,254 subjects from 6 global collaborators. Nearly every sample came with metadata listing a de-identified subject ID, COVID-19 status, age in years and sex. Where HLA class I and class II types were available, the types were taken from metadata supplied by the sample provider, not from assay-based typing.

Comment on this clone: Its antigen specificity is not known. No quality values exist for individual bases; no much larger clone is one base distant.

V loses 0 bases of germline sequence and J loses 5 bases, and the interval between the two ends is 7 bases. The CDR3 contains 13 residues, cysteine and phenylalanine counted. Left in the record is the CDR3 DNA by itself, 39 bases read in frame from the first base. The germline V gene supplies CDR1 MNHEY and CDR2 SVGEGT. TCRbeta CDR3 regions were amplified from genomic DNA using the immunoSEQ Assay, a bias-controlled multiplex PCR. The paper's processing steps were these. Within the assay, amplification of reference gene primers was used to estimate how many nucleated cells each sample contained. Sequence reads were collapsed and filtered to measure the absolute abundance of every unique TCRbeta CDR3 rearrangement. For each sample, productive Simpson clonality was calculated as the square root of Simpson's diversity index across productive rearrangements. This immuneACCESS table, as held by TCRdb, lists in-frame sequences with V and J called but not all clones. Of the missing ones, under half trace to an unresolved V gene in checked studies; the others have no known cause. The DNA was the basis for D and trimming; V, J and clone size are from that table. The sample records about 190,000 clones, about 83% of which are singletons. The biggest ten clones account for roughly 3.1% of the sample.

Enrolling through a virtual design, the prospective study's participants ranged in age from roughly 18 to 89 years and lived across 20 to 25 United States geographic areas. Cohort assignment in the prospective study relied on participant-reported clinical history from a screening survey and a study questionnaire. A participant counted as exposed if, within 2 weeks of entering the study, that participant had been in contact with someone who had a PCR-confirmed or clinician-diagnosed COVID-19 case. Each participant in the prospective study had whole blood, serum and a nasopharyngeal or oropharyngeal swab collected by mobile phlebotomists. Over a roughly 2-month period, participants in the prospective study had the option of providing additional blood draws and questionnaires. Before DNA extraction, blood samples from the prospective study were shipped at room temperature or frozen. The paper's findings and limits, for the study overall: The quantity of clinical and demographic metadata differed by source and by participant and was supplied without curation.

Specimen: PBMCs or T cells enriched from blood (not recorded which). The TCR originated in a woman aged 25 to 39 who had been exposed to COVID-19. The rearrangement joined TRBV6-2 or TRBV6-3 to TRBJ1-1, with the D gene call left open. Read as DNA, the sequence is TGTGCCAGCAGTTACTCAGAGACAACTGAAGCTTTCTTT. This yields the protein CASSYSETTEAFF.